This T cell receptor (beta chain) originates from a study of T cells in Graves' hyperthyroidism and ophthalmopathy. Study at large: Peripheral blood was acquired at first diagnosis, ahead of any therapy whatsoever.

This CDR3 has 17 amino acids. In germline, CDR1 is LNHDA, CDR2 SQIVND (reference sequence). V was clipped by 1 base and J by 1 base; unmatched bases: 8. Amplified TCR beta CDR3 regions came from RNA transcripts. The TCR CDR3 was amplified in a first-round RT-PCR using the HTBI primer set. MiXCR was run by TCRdb on the multiplex PCR reads, yielding one entry per CDR3 protein. The sample has 390,000 or so distinct CDR3 sequences; roughly 15% are singletons. The sample holds a few counts of this clonotype. The V call is TRBV19, the J call TRBJ2-7; 9 nucleotides line up with TRBD1. The sequence derives from a man aged 18 to 30 with Graves' ophthalmopathy. The source material was blood. The CDR3 bases are TGTGCCAGTAGTATAGGAGCCCCGGGACAGGGATCCTACGAGCAGTACTTC. Protein: CASSIGAPGQGSYEQYF.